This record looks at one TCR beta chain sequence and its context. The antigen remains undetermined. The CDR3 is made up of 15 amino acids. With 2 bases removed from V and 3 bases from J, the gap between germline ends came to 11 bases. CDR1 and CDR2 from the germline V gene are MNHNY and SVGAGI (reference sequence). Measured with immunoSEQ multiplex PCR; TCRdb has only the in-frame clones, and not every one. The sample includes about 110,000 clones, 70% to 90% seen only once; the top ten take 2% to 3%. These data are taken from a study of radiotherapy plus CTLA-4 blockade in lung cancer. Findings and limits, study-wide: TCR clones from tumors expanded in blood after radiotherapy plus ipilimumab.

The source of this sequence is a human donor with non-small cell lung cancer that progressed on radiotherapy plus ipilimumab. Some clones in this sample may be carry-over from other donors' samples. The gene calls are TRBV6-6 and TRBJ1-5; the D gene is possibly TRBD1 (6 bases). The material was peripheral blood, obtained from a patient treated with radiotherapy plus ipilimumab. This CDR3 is CASSYLRQDNQPQHF. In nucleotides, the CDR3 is TGTGCCAGCAGTTACCTAAGACAGGACAATCAGCCCCAGCATTTT.